This TCR beta chain is from a study of CD8 T cells in Susac syndrome. Germline CDR1 reads LNHDA; CDR2 reads SQIVND (reference sequence). The CDR3 covers 12 residues. V shed 6 bases and J shed 4 bases, with 9 bases lying between them. Random hexamers were used to reverse transcribe the RNA input (roughly 0.5 to 1 ug). MiXCR, run by TCRdb on the immunoSEQ multiplex PCR reads, gives a single entry per CDR3 protein. The data hold approximately 200,000 distinct CDR3 sequences, with 90% to 95% observed a single time. This TCR derives from a human donor with multiple sclerosis. The chain is built from TRBV19 and TRBJ1-1; no clear D gene. The source material was CD4+ T cells from PBMCs. CDR3 coding DNA: TGTGCCAGTAGAACGGCTTCCACTGAAGCTTTCTTT. Residues: CASRTASTEAFF.